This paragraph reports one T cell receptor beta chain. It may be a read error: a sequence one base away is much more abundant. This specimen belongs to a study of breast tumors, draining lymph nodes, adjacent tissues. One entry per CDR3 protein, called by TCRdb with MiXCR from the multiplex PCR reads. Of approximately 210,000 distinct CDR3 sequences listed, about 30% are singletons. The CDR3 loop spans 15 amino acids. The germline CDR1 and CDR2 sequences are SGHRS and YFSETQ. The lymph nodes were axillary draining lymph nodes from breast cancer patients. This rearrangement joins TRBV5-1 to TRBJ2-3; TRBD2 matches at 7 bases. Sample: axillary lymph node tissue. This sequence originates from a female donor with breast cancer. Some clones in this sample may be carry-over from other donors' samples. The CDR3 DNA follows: TGCGCCAGCCGCACTAGCGCAACTAGCACAGGTACGCAGTATTTT. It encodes CASRTSATSTGTQYF.